This T cell receptor beta chain was captured in a study of OX40 agonist ivuxolimab in advanced cancers. The method was immunoSEQ multiplex PCR; TCRdb's version includes in-frame clones alone and lacks a portion of them. The sample shows about 64,000 clones, over 65% of them seen only once. Trimming took 5 bases from V and 0 from J; bases not matched to a gene: 6. Germline lookup yields CDR1 MNHEY and CDR2 SVGAGI. This CDR3 has 15 residues. No patient had autoimmune disease or received systemic immunosuppression. The investigators sampled blood at baseline, at cycle 4 day 1, and at cycle 7 day 1. This chain joins TRBV6-5 and TRBJ1-2; TRBD1 matches 7 bases. This sequence originates from an adult with an advanced solid tumor such as melanoma, head and neck, liver or kidney cancer. Sequenced here: CD4+ or CD8+ T cells sorted from blood, sampled in a trial of the OX40 agonist ivuxolimab. This CDR3 is CASSNDRDPNYGYTF. CDR3 nucleotides: TGTGCCAGCAGTAACGACAGGGACCCTAACTATGGCTACACCTTC.